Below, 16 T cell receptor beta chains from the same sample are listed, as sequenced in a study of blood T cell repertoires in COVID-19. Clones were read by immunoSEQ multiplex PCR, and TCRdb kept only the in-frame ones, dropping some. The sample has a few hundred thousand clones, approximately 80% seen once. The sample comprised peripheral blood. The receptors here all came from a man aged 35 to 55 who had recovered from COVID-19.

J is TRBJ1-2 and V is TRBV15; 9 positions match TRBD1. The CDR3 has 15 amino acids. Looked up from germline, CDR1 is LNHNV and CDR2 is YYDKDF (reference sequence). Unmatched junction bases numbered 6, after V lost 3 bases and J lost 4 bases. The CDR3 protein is CATSRDGQGIYGYTF. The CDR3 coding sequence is TGTGCCACCAGCAGGGATGGACAGGGGATCTATGGCTACACCTTC.

CDR3 residues: CASSERLRGTQYF. In nucleotides, the CDR3 is TGCGCCAGCAGTGAGCGACTTCGAGGGACCCAGTACTTC. The chain uses TRBV10-1 and TRBJ2-5; D is ambiguous. Deletions cut 2 bases from V and 7 bases from J, with 11 bases between. Germline CDR1 and CDR2: WNHNN and SYGVQD (reference sequence). The CDR3 is 13 residues long.

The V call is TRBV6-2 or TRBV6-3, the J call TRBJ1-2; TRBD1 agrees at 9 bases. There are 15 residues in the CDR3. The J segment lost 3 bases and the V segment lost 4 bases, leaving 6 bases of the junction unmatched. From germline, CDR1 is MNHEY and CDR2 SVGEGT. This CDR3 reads CASSFTGGIYYGYTF. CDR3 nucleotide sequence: TGTGCCAGCAGTTTTACAGGGGGCATTTACTATGGCTACACCTTC.

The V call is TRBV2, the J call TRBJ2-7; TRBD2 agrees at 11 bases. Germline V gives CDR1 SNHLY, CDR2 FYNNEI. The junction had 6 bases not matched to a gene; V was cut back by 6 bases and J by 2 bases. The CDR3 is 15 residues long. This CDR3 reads CASRDLSGRAYEQYF. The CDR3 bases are TGTGCCAGCAGAGACCTTAGCGGGAGGGCCTACGAGCAGTACTTC.

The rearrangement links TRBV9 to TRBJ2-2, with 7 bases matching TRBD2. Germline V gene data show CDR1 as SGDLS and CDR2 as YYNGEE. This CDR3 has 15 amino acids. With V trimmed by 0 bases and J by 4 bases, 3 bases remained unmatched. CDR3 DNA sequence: TGTGCCAGCAGCGTAGATCCGGGGGGCACCGGGGAGCTGTTTTTT. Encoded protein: CASSVDPGGTGELFF.

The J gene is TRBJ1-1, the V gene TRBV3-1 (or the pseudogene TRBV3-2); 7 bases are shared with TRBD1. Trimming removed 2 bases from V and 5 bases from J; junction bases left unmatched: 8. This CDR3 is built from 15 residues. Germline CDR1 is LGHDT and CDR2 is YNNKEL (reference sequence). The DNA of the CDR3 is TGTGCCAGCAGCCAATTAAGGGACAGAGGAACTGAAGCTTTCTTT. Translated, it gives CASSQLRDRGTEAFF.

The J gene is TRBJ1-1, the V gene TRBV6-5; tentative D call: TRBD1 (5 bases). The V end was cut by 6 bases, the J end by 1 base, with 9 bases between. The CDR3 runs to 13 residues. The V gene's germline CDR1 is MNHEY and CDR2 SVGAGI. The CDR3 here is CASRRTSNTEAFF. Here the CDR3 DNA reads TGTGCCAGCAGGAGGACATCGAACACTGAAGCTTTCTTT.

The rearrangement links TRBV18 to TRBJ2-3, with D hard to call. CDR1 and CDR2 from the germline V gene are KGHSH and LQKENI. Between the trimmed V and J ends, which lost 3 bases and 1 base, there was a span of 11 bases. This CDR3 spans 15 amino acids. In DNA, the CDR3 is TGTGCCAGCTCACCCGGGTTAGGAGGCACAGATACGCAGTATTTT. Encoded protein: CASSPGLGGTDTQYF.

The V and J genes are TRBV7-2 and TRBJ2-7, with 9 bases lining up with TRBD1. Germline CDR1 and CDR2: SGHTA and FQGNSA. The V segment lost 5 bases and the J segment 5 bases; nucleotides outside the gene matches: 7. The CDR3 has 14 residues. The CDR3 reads CASSLRTGAHEQYF. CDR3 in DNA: TGTGCCAGCAGCCTGAGGACAGGGGCCCACGAGCAGTACTTC.

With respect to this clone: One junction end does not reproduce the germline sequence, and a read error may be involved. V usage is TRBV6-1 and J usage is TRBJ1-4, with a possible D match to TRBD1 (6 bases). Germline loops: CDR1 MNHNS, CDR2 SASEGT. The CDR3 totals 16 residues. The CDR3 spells CASSVYLQGTNEKLFF. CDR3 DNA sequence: TGTGCCAGCAGTGTTTACCTACAGGGTACTAATGAAAAATTGTTTTTT.

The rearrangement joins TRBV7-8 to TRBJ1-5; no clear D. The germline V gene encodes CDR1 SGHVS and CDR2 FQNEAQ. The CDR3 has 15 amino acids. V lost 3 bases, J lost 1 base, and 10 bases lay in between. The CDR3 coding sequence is TGTGCCAGCAGCTTGTCTGAAACAAGCAATCAGCCCCAGCATTTT. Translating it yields CASSLSETSNQPQHF. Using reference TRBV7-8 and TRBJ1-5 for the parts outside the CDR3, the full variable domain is GAGVSQSPRYKVAKRGQDVALRCDPISGHVSLFWYQQALGQGPEFLTYFQNEAQLDKSGLPSDRFFAERPEGSVSTLKIQRTQQEDSAVYLCASSLSETSNQPQHFGDGTRLSIL.

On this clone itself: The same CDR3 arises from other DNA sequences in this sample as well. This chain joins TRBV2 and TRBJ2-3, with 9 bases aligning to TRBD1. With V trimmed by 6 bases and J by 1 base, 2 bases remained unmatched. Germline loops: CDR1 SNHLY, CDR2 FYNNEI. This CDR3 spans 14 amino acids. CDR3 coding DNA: TGTGCCAGCAGGAGGGACAGGGGCACAGATACGCAGTATTTT. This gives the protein CASRRDRGTDTQYF. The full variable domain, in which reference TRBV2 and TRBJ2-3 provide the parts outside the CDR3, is EPEVTQTPSHQVTQMGQEVILRCVPISNHLYFYWYRQILGQKVEFLVSFYNNEISEKSEIFDDQFSVERPDGSNFTLKIRSTKLEDSAMYFCASRRDRGTDTQYFGPGTRLTVL.

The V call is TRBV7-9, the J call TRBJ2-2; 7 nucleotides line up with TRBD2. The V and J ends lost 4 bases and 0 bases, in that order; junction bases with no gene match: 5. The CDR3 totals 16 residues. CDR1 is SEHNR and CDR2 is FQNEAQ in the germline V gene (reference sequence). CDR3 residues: CASSSWGRANTGELFF. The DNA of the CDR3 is TGTGCCAGCAGCTCCTGGGGGAGGGCGAACACCGGGGAGCTGTTTTTT.

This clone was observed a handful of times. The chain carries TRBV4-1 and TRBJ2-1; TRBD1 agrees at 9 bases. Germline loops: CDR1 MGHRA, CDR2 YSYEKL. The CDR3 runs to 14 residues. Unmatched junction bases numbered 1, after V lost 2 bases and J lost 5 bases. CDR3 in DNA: TGCGCCAGCAGCCAACGGACAGGGGACAATGAGCAGTTCTTC. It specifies CASSQRTGDNEQFF.

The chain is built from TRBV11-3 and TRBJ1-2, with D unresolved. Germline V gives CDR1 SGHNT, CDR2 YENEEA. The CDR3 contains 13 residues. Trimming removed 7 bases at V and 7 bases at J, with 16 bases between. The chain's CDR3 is CASTSSGAFGYTF. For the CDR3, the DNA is TGTGCCAGCACCTCGAGCGGTGCGTTTGGCTACACCTTC.

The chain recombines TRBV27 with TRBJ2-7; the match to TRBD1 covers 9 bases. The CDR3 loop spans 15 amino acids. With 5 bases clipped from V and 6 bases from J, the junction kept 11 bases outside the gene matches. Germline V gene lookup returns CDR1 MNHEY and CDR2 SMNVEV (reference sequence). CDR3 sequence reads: CASSGRTGATLEQYF. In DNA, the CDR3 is TGTGCCAGCAGTGGGCGGACAGGGGCTACTCTCGAGCAGTACTTC.